The entry that follows covers one TCR beta chain sequence. No antigen is known for it. Generated by immunoSEQ multiplex PCR, the TCRdb table keeps only in-frame clones and is missing some. Of under 150,000 clones listed, roughly nine tenths are singletons. The CDR3 is made up of 14 amino acids. Per the germline V gene, CDR1 is PRHDT and CDR2 is FYEKMQ (reference sequence). Trimming cost V 1 base and J 6 bases; bases outside gene matches: 5. This entry is derived from a study of T cell responses to AZD1222 COVID-19 vaccine. Overall study results and limits: It was only after the peak T cell response that any repertoires were sampled. Donors in the cohort were predominantly white British and more often female, and clonal diversity was possibly underestimated.

The source material was peripheral blood, sampled 28 days after the second AZD1222 dose. The chain employs TRBV13 and TRBJ2-7; TRBD2 aligns across 8 bases. The TCR sequence derives from an adult who received the AZD1222 COVID-19 vaccine. The CDR3 spells CASSLVAGGPEQYF. CDR3 DNA: TGTGCCAGCAGCTTAGTCGCGGGAGGCCCCGAGCAGTACTTC.